Below, 23 T cell receptor beta chains from the same sample are listed, as sequenced in a study of identical twins. Each CDR3 protein is one row after TCRdb ran MiXCR on the 5' RACE reads. The sample lists over 250,000 distinct CDR3 sequences, 7.5% to 9.5% seen once, with about 7.1% in the top ten. The same data also went into a second study, on yellow fever vaccine responses in identical twins.

Sequencing input: CD8+ T cells sorted from blood. Receptor source: a woman younger than 35 in good health.

This clonotype was recorded at least ten times. The gene calls are TRBV12-3 or TRBV12-4 and TRBJ2-7; TRBD2 aligns across 8 bases. The J segment lost 3 bases and the V segment lost 6 bases, leaving 10 bases of the junction unmatched. The CDR3 runs 15 residues. The CDR3 region is CASRPSSLADYEQYF. The CDR3 nucleotides read TGTGCCAGCAGACCTAGTTCACTAGCGGACTACGAGCAGTACTTC.

This clonotype appeared many times. This chain joins TRBV2 and TRBJ2-2, with D perhaps matching TRBD2 (5 bases). The V end was cut by 2 bases, the J end by 6 bases, with 16 bases between. The CDR3 extends over 16 amino acids. The germline gives CDR1 SNHLY, CDR2 FYNNEI. CDR3 DNA: TGTGCCAGCAGTGAAACGGGGATATTTTGGCCCGGGGAGCTGTTTTTT. Translated, it gives CASSETGIFWPGELFF.

This clonotype occurred a few times. V is TRBV7-9 and J is TRBJ2-7; D unresolved. Per the germline V gene, CDR1 is SEHNR and CDR2 is FQNEAQ (reference sequence). CDR3 length: 13 residues. The V gene lost 1 base and the J gene lost 2 bases, with 6 bases spanning the gap. DNA for the CDR3: TGTGCCAGCAGCTTAGAGCTGGCCTACGAGCAGTACTTC. Protein sequence: CASSLELAYEQYF.

This clonotype was seen a handful of times. The V gene is TRBV27, the J gene TRBJ2-7, with D possibly being TRBD1 or TRBD2 (6 bases each). The CDR3 is 17 residues long. Trimming took off 2 bases at V and 0 bases at J, with 17 bases between the two ends. CDR1 MNHEY and CDR2 SMNVEV come from the germline V gene (reference sequence). The CDR3 DNA reads TGTGCCAGCAGTTTACTGGGACTGGGGGGCCCCTCCTACGAGCAGTACTTC. Its translation: CASSLLGLGGPSYEQYF.

The table lists this clonotype with a few counts. V gene TRBV28 combines with J gene TRBJ2-1; 12 bases line up with TRBD2. Germline CDR1 is MDHEN and CDR2 is SYDVKM. The CDR3 is 18 residues long. Trimming cost V 5 bases and J 8 bases; bases outside gene matches: 16. CDR3: CASSPLLRLAGDIDEQFF. The CDR3, as DNA: TGTGCCAGCAGTCCTCTCCTCCGACTAGCGGGAGATATTGATGAGCAGTTCTTC.

V is TRBV4-2 and J is TRBJ2-7; 7 nucleotides match TRBD2. Trimming took 1 base from V and 2 from J; bases not matched to a gene: 5. The V gene's germline CDR1 is LGHNA and CDR2 YNFKEQ. This CDR3 spans 15 amino acids. For the CDR3, the DNA is TGTGCCAGCAGCCAAGTTGTGGGGGGGGCCTACGAGCAGTACTTC. It translates to CASSQVVGGAYEQYF.

This chain links TRBV11-1 with TRBJ2-7; 9 bases match TRBD2. After removal of 6 bases from V and 7 bases from J, the junction contained 22 bases not matched to a gene. CDR1 and CDR2 from the germline V gene are SGHAT and FQDESV (reference sequence). This CDR3 spans 18 amino acids. As DNA, the CDR3 is TGTGCCAGCAGTCCGGGCCCTGAGTCGGCGGGAGGGAGAGGGGAGCAGTACTTC. It encodes CASSPGPESAGGRGEQYF.

This clonotype has more than one count but fewer than ten. The chain couples TRBV10-2 to TRBJ2-5; TRBD2 matches 12 bases. CDR3 size: 13 residues. Germline loops: CDR1 WSHSY, CDR2 SAAADI. V gave up 8 bases and J gave up 6 bases; unmatched junction bases: 4. CDR3 nucleotide sequence: TGCGCCAGCGAGACTAGCGGGAGTCAGACCCAGTACTTC. This gives the protein CASETSGSQTQYF.

This clonotype has a handful of counts. The rearrangement links TRBV13 to TRBJ2-7; D is ambiguous. V was cut by 6 bases and J by 2 bases, with 17 bases left in between. The CDR3 sequence is 15 residues long. CDR1 and CDR2 (germline): PRHDT, FYEKMQ (reference sequence). CDR3 residues: CASSSLGTRTYEQYF. CDR3 in DNA: TGTGCCAGCAGTTCGCTTGGCACGAGAACCTACGAGCAGTACTTC.

The rearrangement uses TRBV20-1 and TRBJ2-1; 10 nucleotides line up with TRBD2. The CDR3 is 16 residues long. V shed 0 bases, J shed 5 bases, and the junction held 7 bases outside the gene matches. The germline V gene encodes CDR1 DFQATT and CDR2 SNEGSKA (reference sequence). The CDR3 loop reads CSARDWVAGGNNEQFF. CDR3 sequence (DNA): TGCAGTGCTAGAGATTGGGTAGCGGGAGGTAACAATGAGCAGTTCTTC.

The chain joins TRBV3-1 to TRBJ2-7, with 10 bases fitting TRBD1. Germline CDR1 LGHDT, CDR2 YNNKEL (reference sequence). The CDR3 is made up of 17 amino acids. V shed 0 bases, J shed 2 bases, and the junction held 7 bases outside the gene matches. DNA of the CDR3: TGTGCCAGCAGCCAAGATGTGGGACAGGGGAACACCTACGAGCAGTACTTC. Translation: CASSQDVGQGNTYEQYF.

The V gene is TRBV7-9, the J gene TRBJ2-1, with D hard to call. CDR1 and CDR2 from the germline V gene are SEHNR and FQNEAQ (reference sequence). V lost 6 bases and J 3 bases, leaving 9 bases between the germline ends. The CDR3 loop spans 13 amino acids. CDR3 DNA sequence: TGTGCCAGCAGAACCGACAACTACAATGAGCAGTTCTTC. Encoded protein: CASRTDNYNEQFF.

This clonotype was seen many times. In DNA form, the CDR3 reads TGTGCCACGACTACTAGCGACCAATTCGGGGCCAAAAACATTCAGTACTTC. This codes for CATTTSDQFGAKNIQYF. V and J are TRBV15 and TRBJ2-4; 7 bases align to TRBD2. Unmatched junction bases numbered 15, after V lost 9 bases and J lost 1 base. Looked up from germline, CDR1 is LNHNV and CDR2 is YYDKDF (reference sequence). The CDR3 extends over 17 amino acids.

The chain couples TRBV4-3 to TRBJ2-6, with D hard to call. This CDR3 is built from 16 residues. The germline V and J ends were trimmed by 0 bases and 0 bases, with 6 bases remaining between them. The V gene's germline CDR1 is LGHNA and CDR2 YSLEER. The chain's CDR3 is CASSQEGFSGANVLTF. Here the CDR3 DNA reads TGCGCCAGCAGCCAAGAAGGGTTCTCTGGGGCCAACGTCCTGACTTTC.

The CDR3 coding sequence is TGTGCCAGCAGTGAATTTAGCGGGAGTTCAGATACGCAGTATTTT. Translated, it gives CASSEFSGSSDTQYF. The V and J genes are TRBV25-1 and TRBJ2-3; 9 nucleotides agree with TRBD2. The CDR3 loop spans 15 amino acids. The V gene end was trimmed by 1 base and the J gene end by 4 bases; junction bases not matched to a gene: 3. The germline V gene has CDR1 MGHDK and CDR2 SYGVNS.

This clonotype has at least ten counts. The chain combines TRBV27 with TRBJ2-7, with D hard to call. Germline V gene lookup returns CDR1 MNHEY and CDR2 SMNVEV (reference sequence). With 1 base removed from V and 7 bases from J, the gap between germline ends came to 14 bases. The CDR3 has 14 residues. For the CDR3, the DNA is TGTGCCAGCAGTTTATTCGCCGCCGCTGATGAGCAGTACTTC. Amino acids: CASSLFAAADEQYF.

Ten or more counts support this clonotype. The chain uses TRBV4-3 and TRBJ2-5; 13 bases match TRBD2. Losses at the gene ends were 4 bases for V and 0 bases for J; bases not matched to a gene: 5. Looked up from germline, CDR1 is LGHNA and CDR2 is YSLEER. The CDR3 extends over 17 amino acids. The CDR3 DNA reads TGCGCCAGCAGCCTAGGACTAGCGGGAGTGTACCAAGAGACCCAGTACTTC. It yields the protein CASSLGLAGVYQETQYF.

This clonotype was counted at least ten times. The chain combines TRBV24-1 with TRBJ2-1, with D possibly being TRBD2 (6 bases). CDR3 length equals 16 residues. Trimming took 0 bases from V and 4 from J, leaving 12 bases between them. The germline V gene has CDR1 KGHDR and CDR2 SFDVKD. In DNA form, the CDR3 reads TGTGCCACCAGTGATTTGCCGGGGGTTCGGTACAATGAGCAGTTCTTC. The encoded protein is CATSDLPGVRYNEQFF.

This clonotype was counted only a few times. The chain employs TRBV7-9 and TRBJ1-1; no clear D gene. Per the germline V gene, CDR1 is SEHNR and CDR2 is FQNEAQ (reference sequence). The CDR3 consists of 11 residues. The V end was cut by 4 bases, the J end by 5 bases, with 5 bases between. In nucleotides, the CDR3 is TGTGCCAGCAGCTACGAGACTGAAGCTTTCTTT. It specifies CASSYETEAFF.

The gene calls are TRBV7-3 and TRBJ2-1; the D is unclear. Looked up from germline, CDR1 is SGHTA and CDR2 is FQGTGA. This CDR3 comprises 11 residues. Trimming shortened V by 3 bases and J by 13 bases, and 10 bases separated the two germline ends. CDR3 loop: CASSLLGIQFF. In DNA form, the CDR3 reads TGTGCCAGCAGCTTGCTTGGGATACAGTTCTTC.

As regards this clonotype: At one end, the junction sequence differs from germline, possibly due to a read error. This chain connects TRBV29-1 to TRBJ2-1; 8 bases are shared with TRBD2. CDR1 SQVTM and CDR2 ANQGSEA come from the germline V gene. CDR3 length: 16 amino acids. CDR3 DNA sequence: TGCAGCGTTACGGCGGGGGGCCGTGGGTCCTACAATGAGCAGCTCTTC. This codes for CSVTAGGRGSYNEQLF.

This clonotype was picked up a small number of times. This rearrangement joins TRBV5-5 to TRBJ2-7, with D unclear. Germline V gives CDR1 SGHKS, CDR2 YYEKEE (reference sequence). V was shortened by 4 bases and J by 2 bases, with 10 bases between the two germline ends. This CDR3 region has 13 residues. The CDR3 nucleotides are TGTGCCAGCAGCCACGACGGACCCTACGAGCAGTACTTC. Its translation: CASSHDGPYEQYF.

In its sample, this clonotype was seen many times. This rearrangement joins TRBV29-1 to TRBJ2-7; TRBD2 aligns across 9 bases. Trimming took 6 bases from V and 2 from J; bases not matched to a gene: 8. The length of the CDR3 is 14 residues. Germline lookup yields CDR1 SQVTM and CDR2 ANQGSEA. The CDR3 DNA is TGCAGCGTGGTTCCGGGACTAGCAGCCTACGAGCAGTACTTC. Its translation is CSVVPGLAAYEQYF.